These T cell receptor beta chains were read from a single sample in a study of radiotherapy plus CTLA-4 blockade in lung cancer. Clones were read by immunoSEQ multiplex PCR, and TCRdb kept only the in-frame ones, dropping some. The sample holds around 71,000 clones, 65% to 85% seen once. Sequencing was performed on peripheral blood, taken from a patient treated with radiotherapy plus ipilimumab. The receptor set was obtained from a human donor with non-small cell lung cancer whose response to radiotherapy plus ipilimumab could not be evaluated. Some clones in this sample may be carry-over from other donors' samples. Both conserved end residues are part of each CDR3. Each record gives: clone size, D gene, J gene, V gene, CDR3 protein, CDR3 DNA. The D gene is left open where the match is weak. Not every row has a clone size; where given, it reads once, few, many or a size class.

abundance: -
d_gene: TRBD1
j_gene: TRBJ1-4
v_gene: TRBV4-2
CDR3aa: CASSQEFRTGGNEKLFF
CDR3nt: TGTGCCAGCAGCCAAGAATTTAGAACAGGGGGTAATGAAAAACTGTTTTTT

abundance: -
d_gene: -
j_gene: TRBJ2-1
v_gene: TRBV7-2
CDR3aa: CASSIPGSYNEQFF
CDR3nt: TGTGCCAGCAGCATACCGGGGAGCTACAATGAGCAGTTCTTC

abundance: -
d_gene: TRBD2
j_gene: TRBJ2-1
v_gene: TRBV6-5
CDR3aa: CASRRTRGYEQFF
CDR3nt: TGTGCCAGCAGGCGGACTAGAGGGTATGAGCAGTTCTTC

abundance: -
d_gene: TRBD2
j_gene: TRBJ2-5
v_gene: TRBV5-1
CDR3aa: CASSLRTSGFETQYF
CDR3nt: TGCGCCAGCAGCCTCCGGACTAGCGGTTTTGAGACCCAGTACTTC

abundance: -
d_gene: TRBD1
j_gene: TRBJ1-4
v_gene: TRBV4-1
CDR3aa: CASSQGGTVVNEKLFF
CDR3nt: TGCGCCAGCAGCCAAGGAGGGACAGTGGTTAATGAAAAACTGTTTTTT

abundance: few
d_gene: -
j_gene: TRBJ2-7
v_gene: TRBV18
CDR3aa: CASSPGAVSYHEQYF
CDR3nt: TGTGCCAGCTCACCAGGGGCGGTATCCTACCACGAGCAGTACTTC

abundance: few
d_gene: -
j_gene: TRBJ1-5
v_gene: TRBV13
CDR3aa: CASTSSYSNQPQHF
CDR3nt: TGTGCCAGCACCTCAAGCTATAGCAATCAGCCCCAGCATTTT

abundance: once
d_gene: TRBD1
j_gene: TRBJ1-5
v_gene: TRBV30
CDR3aa: CAWSVQGDQPQHF
CDR3nt: TGTGCCTGGAGTGTACAGGGGGACCAGCCCCAGCATTTT

abundance: -
d_gene: -
j_gene: TRBJ1-2
v_gene: TRBV4-3
CDR3aa: CASSQDAGRGYGYTF
CDR3nt: TGCGCCAGCAGCCAAGATGCGGGCAGGGGCTATGGCTACACCTTC

abundance: -
d_gene: -
j_gene: TRBJ2-1
v_gene: TRBV4-3
CDR3aa: CASSQEMAFTYNEQFF
CDR3nt: TGCGCCAGCAGCCAAGAAATGGCCTTCACCTACAATGAGCAGTTCTTC

abundance: once
d_gene: -
j_gene: TRBJ1-1
v_gene: TRBV7-2
CDR3aa: CASSFRGLTEAFF
CDR3nt: TGTGCCAGCAGCTTTAGGGGTTTAACTGAAGCTTTCTTT

abundance: -
d_gene: -
j_gene: TRBJ1-1
v_gene: TRBV6-4
CDR3aa: CASSDEGATNTEAFF
CDR3nt: TGTGCCAGCAGTGACGAGGGAGCAACGAACACTGAAGCTTTCTTT

abundance: -
d_gene: TRBD1
j_gene: TRBJ2-1
v_gene: TRBV6-1
CDR3aa: CASSEEVWDRENEQFF
CDR3nt: TGTGCCAGCAGTGAAGAGGTCTGGGACAGGGAGAATGAGCAGTTCTTC

abundance: -
d_gene: -
j_gene: TRBJ1-2
v_gene: TRBV5-4
CDR3aa: CASSPPGDYLNGYTF
CDR3nt: TGTGCCAGCAGCCCCCCGGGGGACTATCTAAATGGCTACACCTTC

abundance: -
d_gene: -
j_gene: TRBJ1-2
v_gene: TRBV6-5
CDR3aa: CASSPPTGGYTF
CDR3nt: TGTGCCAGCAGTCCCCCTACAGGGGGCTACACCTTC

abundance: few
d_gene: TRBD1
j_gene: TRBJ1-2
v_gene: TRBV6-5
CDR3aa: CASSLAQGLVGYGYTF
CDR3nt: TGTGCCAGCAGTTTGGCACAGGGGCTGGTGGGCTATGGCTACACCTTC

abundance: -
d_gene: -
j_gene: TRBJ2-5
v_gene: TRBV5-1
CDR3aa: CASSPGSPGETQYF
CDR3nt: TGCGCCAGCAGCCCGGGGAGCCCGGGAGAGACCCAGTACTTC

abundance: few
d_gene: TRBD1
j_gene: TRBJ1-2
v_gene: TRBV7-2
CDR3aa: CASSLGPGQGSNGYTF
CDR3nt: TGTGCCAGCAGCTTGGGGCCGGGACAGGGAAGCAATGGCTACACCTTC

abundance: -
d_gene: TRBD1
j_gene: TRBJ2-7
v_gene: TRBV2
CDR3aa: CASSPGQGILDEQYF
CDR3nt: TGTGCCAGCAGCCCGGGACAGGGGATTTTGGACGAGCAGTACTTC

abundance: -
d_gene: -
j_gene: TRBJ2-7
v_gene: TRBV5-4
CDR3aa: CASSLALGAGSEQYF
CDR3nt: TGTGCCAGCAGCTTGGCGCTGGGGGCAGGAAGCGAGCAGTACTTC

abundance: -
d_gene: -
j_gene: TRBJ1-1
v_gene: TRBV25-1
CDR3aa: CASSELGQTNTEAFF
CDR3nt: TGTGCCAGCAGTGAATTGGGACAAACGAACACTGAAGCTTTCTTT

abundance: -
d_gene: -
j_gene: TRBJ2-2
v_gene: TRBV10-3
CDR3aa: CAISERGFTGELFF
CDR3nt: TGTGCCATCAGTGAGAGGGGGTTCACCGGGGAGCTGTTTTTT

abundance: -
d_gene: TRBD2
j_gene: TRBJ2-1
v_gene: TRBV28
CDR3aa: CASGLAGDYNEQFF
CDR3nt: TGTGCCAGTGGACTAGCGGGGGATTACAATGAGCAGTTCTTC

abundance: -
d_gene: -
j_gene: TRBJ1-4
v_gene: TRBV19
CDR3aa: CASSPWTVTNEKLFF
CDR3nt: TGTGCCAGTAGTCCCTGGACTGTAACTAATGAAAAACTGTTTTTT

abundance: once
d_gene: TRBD2
j_gene: TRBJ2-5
v_gene: TRBV28
CDR3aa: CAWEGHSFQETQYF
CDR3nt: TGTGCCTGGGAGGGGCACTCGTTCCAAGAGACCCAGTACTTC

abundance: -
d_gene: TRBD1
j_gene: TRBJ2-1
v_gene: TRBV2
CDR3aa: CASSEPGQGAFEQFF
CDR3nt: TGTGCCAGCAGTGAACCGGGACAGGGGGCTTTTGAGCAGTTCTTC

abundance: few
d_gene: TRBD2
j_gene: TRBJ2-1
v_gene: TRBV11-2
CDR3aa: CASSSFSLTSGGANEQFF
CDR3nt: TGTGCCAGCAGCTCCTTTTCCTTGACTAGCGGGGGGGCGAATGAGCAGTTCTTC

abundance: -
d_gene: -
j_gene: TRBJ2-3
v_gene: TRBV6-1
CDR3aa: CASSERFTQYF
CDR3nt: TGTGCCAGCAGTGAACGGTTTACGCAGTATTTT

abundance: -
d_gene: -
j_gene: TRBJ1-2
v_gene: TRBV19
CDR3aa: CASSIHYGYTF
CDR3nt: TGTGCCAGTAGTATCCATTATGGCTACACCTTC

abundance: -
d_gene: -
j_gene: TRBJ1-3
v_gene: TRBV5-4
CDR3aa: CASSRGPTGNTIYF
CDR3nt: TGTGCCAGCAGCAGGGGCCCCACGGGAAACACCATATATTTT

abundance: -
d_gene: -
j_gene: TRBJ1-2
v_gene: TRBV28
CDR3aa: CAGSHRGGNGYTF
CDR3nt: TGTGCCGGATCCCACCGGGGAGGTAATGGCTACACCTTC

abundance: -
d_gene: -
j_gene: TRBJ1-4
v_gene: TRBV5-1
CDR3aa: CASSLGAGDEKLFF
CDR3nt: TGCGCCAGCAGCTTGGGGGCAGGGGATGAAAAACTGTTTTTT

abundance: -
d_gene: -
j_gene: TRBJ2-6
v_gene: TRBV7-7
CDR3aa: CASSLDWLSGANVLTF
CDR3nt: TGTGCTAGCAGCTTAGATTGGCTCTCTGGGGCCAACGTCCTGACTTTC

abundance: -
d_gene: -
j_gene: TRBJ1-1
v_gene: TRBV19
CDR3aa: CASSPSGGQGNTEAFF
CDR3nt: TGTGCCAGTAGTCCTTCTGGTGGGCAGGGGAACACTGAAGCTTTCTTT

abundance: -
d_gene: -
j_gene: TRBJ2-3
v_gene: TRBV7-6
CDR3aa: CASSLGVGSGTDTQYF
CDR3nt: TGTGCCAGCAGCTTAGGGGTTGGGAGCGGCACAGATACGCAGTATTTT

abundance: -
d_gene: -
j_gene: TRBJ2-1
v_gene: TRBV9
CDR3aa: CASSVGFGVEQFF
CDR3nt: TGTGCCAGCAGCGTAGGTTTCGGAGTAGAGCAGTTCTTC

abundance: -
d_gene: -
j_gene: TRBJ1-1
v_gene: TRBV19
CDR3aa: CASSIARGRSTEAFF
CDR3nt: TGTGCCAGTAGTATAGCCCGAGGGAGGAGCACTGAAGCTTTCTTT

abundance: -
d_gene: -
j_gene: TRBJ2-7
v_gene: TRBV21-1
CDR3aa: CASCCWGQGLTYEQYF
CDR3nt: TGTGCCAGCTGTTGTTGGGGACAGGGGTTAACCTACGAGCAGTACTTC

abundance: -
d_gene: TRBD1
j_gene: TRBJ1-2
v_gene: TRBV5-6
CDR3aa: CASVPGGGYGYTF
CDR3nt: TGTGCCAGCGTCCCAGGGGGAGGTTATGGCTACACCTTC

abundance: -
d_gene: TRBD1
j_gene: TRBJ1-5
v_gene: TRBV4-1
CDR3aa: CASSLAGGADNQPQHF
CDR3nt: TGCGCCAGCAGCCTTGCAGGGGGCGCAGACAATCAGCCCCAGCATTTT

abundance: -
d_gene: TRBD2
j_gene: TRBJ2-3
v_gene: TRBV4-1
CDR3aa: CASSQLAGADTQYF
CDR3nt: TGCGCCAGCAGCCAACTAGCGGGGGCGGATACGCAGTATTTT

abundance: -
d_gene: -
j_gene: TRBJ1-5
v_gene: TRBV5-1
CDR3aa: CASSSSPLEYSNQPQHF
CDR3nt: TGCGCCAGCAGCTCGTCCCCCCTGGAGTATAGCAATCAGCCCCAGCATTTT

abundance: -
d_gene: -
j_gene: TRBJ2-7
v_gene: TRBV9
CDR3aa: CASSVDLADSYEQYF
CDR3nt: TGTGCCAGCAGCGTAGATCTAGCTGACTCCTACGAGCAGTACTTC

abundance: -
d_gene: TRBD2
j_gene: TRBJ2-3
v_gene: TRBV15
CDR3aa: CATSRGTSGGIITDTQYF
CDR3nt: TGTGCCACCAGCAGAGGGACTAGCGGGGGGATCATCACAGATACGCAGTATTTT

abundance: -
d_gene: TRBD2
j_gene: TRBJ2-1
v_gene: TRBV15
CDR3aa: CATSRETSGGAAFF
CDR3nt: TGTGCCACCAGCAGAGAGACTAGCGGGGGGGCAGCGTTCTTC

abundance: -
d_gene: TRBD2
j_gene: TRBJ2-1
v_gene: TRBV7-3
CDR3aa: CASSLFPTSGGLSSYNEQFF
CDR3nt: TGTGCCAGCAGCTTATTCCCGACTAGCGGGGGACTGAGCTCCTACAATGAGCAGTTCTTC

abundance: -
d_gene: -
j_gene: TRBJ2-1
v_gene: TRBV10-1
CDR3aa: CASMAMGTPYNEQFF
CDR3nt: TGCGCCAGCATGGCCATGGGGACACCCTACAATGAGCAGTTCTTC

abundance: -
d_gene: -
j_gene: TRBJ2-1
v_gene: TRBV6-5
CDR3aa: CASSYSGSSYNEQFF
CDR3nt: TGTGCCAGCAGTTATTCGGGGAGCTCCTACAATGAGCAGTTCTTC

abundance: -
d_gene: -
j_gene: TRBJ1-2
v_gene: TRBV19
CDR3aa: CASRGSGYYGYTF
CDR3nt: TGTGCCAGCCGCGGTAGTGGCTACTATGGCTACACCTTC

abundance: -
d_gene: -
j_gene: TRBJ2-1
v_gene: TRBV5-1
CDR3aa: CASSLNLGGYNEQFF
CDR3nt: TGCGCCAGCAGCTTGAACTTGGGGGGCTACAATGAGCAGTTCTTC

abundance: once
d_gene: TRBD1
j_gene: TRBJ1-5
v_gene: TRBV6-5
CDR3aa: CASSLTGGDNQPQHF
CDR3nt: TGTGCCAGCAGTTTAACAGGGGGCGACAATCAGCCCCAGCATTTT

abundance: -
d_gene: TRBD1
j_gene: TRBJ2-7
v_gene: TRBV9
CDR3aa: CASSPGQGNYEQYF
CDR3nt: TGTGCCAGCAGCCCTGGACAGGGAAACTACGAGCAGTACTTC

abundance: once
d_gene: -
j_gene: TRBJ2-1
v_gene: TRBV2
CDR3aa: CASSEAIEGYNEQFF
CDR3nt: TGTGCCAGCAGTGAAGCGATCGAGGGTTACAATGAGCAGTTCTTC

abundance: few
d_gene: TRBD2
j_gene: TRBJ2-1
v_gene: TRBV7-2
CDR3aa: CASSLVSGDYNEQFF
CDR3nt: TGTGCCAGCAGCTTAGTTAGCGGGGACTACAATGAGCAGTTCTTC

abundance: -
d_gene: TRBD1
j_gene: TRBJ1-3
v_gene: TRBV9
CDR3aa: CASSADRGGNTIYF
CDR3nt: TGTGCCAGCAGCGCCGACAGGGGTGGAAACACCATATATTTT

abundance: -
d_gene: -
j_gene: TRBJ2-5
v_gene: TRBV11-2
CDR3aa: CASSLGWLALETQYF
CDR3nt: TGTGCCAGCAGCTTAGGGTGGCTAGCGTTGGAGACCCAGTACTTC